Here is one TCR beta chain with its context. Its cognate antigen has yet to be identified. The input lacks base qualities; no much larger clone sits a single base away. The record originates from a study of OX40 agonist ivuxolimab in advanced cancers. Study-level background: Ivuxolimab was a fully human IgG2 agonistic monoclonal antibody targeting the costimulatory receptor OX40 (CD134). Intravenous ivuxolimab was administered to patients every 2 weeks at six dose levels: 0.01, 0.1, 0.3, 1.5, 3 and 10 mg/kg. Among the approximately 54 dose-escalation patients, approximately 20 had hepatocellular carcinoma, 15 or so melanoma, 9 renal cell carcinoma and 9 head and neck cancer. A male proportion of roughly 80% and a mean age of approximately 60 years, ranging from about 20 to 80, were recorded for the dose-escalation cohort. Prior anti-PD-1, anti-PD-L1 or anti-CTLA-4 therapy was permitted, and roughly two fifths of dose-escalation patients had received checkpoint inhibitors. Partial responses occurred in three dose-escalation patients: two with cutaneous melanoma and one with hepatocellular carcinoma. The purpose of peripheral TCRbeta sequencing was to test whether ivuxolimab changed TCR sequence diversity and led to clonal T-cell expansion. The paper reports the monotherapy dose-escalation portion (N of about 47 patients) of the phase I ivuxolimab trial. The paper's findings and limits, for the study overall: Which antigens the clonally expanded peripheral T cells were specific for was not determined. Low levels of normalized T-cell clonal expansion were also seen in some patients who did not respond. At doses of 0.1 to 3.0 mg/kg, clonal expansion of both CD4+ and CD8+ blood T cells was observed from baseline to week 6. After ivuxolimab, more expanded clones were found on average in CD8+ T cells than in CD4+ T cells. In partial responders in the 0.1-3.0 mg/kg groups, normalized peripheral clonal expansion was found to be among the lowest, especially among CD8+ T cells.

Genomic DNA was extracted from sorted cells for sequencing of the TCRbeta CDR3 region. TCRbeta CDR3 regions were sequenced using the immunoSEQ Assay. The table comes from immuneACCESS by way of TCRdb, which keeps in-frame sequences with V and J called. Part of the clones is missing from these tables; in studies checked, under half for an unresolved V gene and the rest for unknown reasons. Counted in this sample were 70,000 or so clones; 80% to 90% of them appeared once. The top ten constitute 17% of the sample. The trial excluded patients who had a history of autoimmune disease or who were on systemic immunosuppression. Peripheral blood for TCR sequencing was collected from all dose cohorts at baseline, on cycle 4 day 1, and on cycle 7 day 1. The samples were taken from a phase I, first-in-human, multicenter, open-label dose-escalation trial of ivuxolimab. The trial enrolled adults with locally advanced or metastatic head and neck squamous cell, hepatocellular, melanoma or renal cell carcinoma. CD4+ and CD8+ T cells were sorted separately from peripheral blood before TCR sequencing.

The CDR3 runs 15 residues from the cysteine to the phenylalanine. Just CDR3 DNA is preserved here, 45 bases in frame from base 1. The V end loses 2 bases and the J end loses 2 bases, and a stretch of 12 bases separates them. CDR1 and CDR2 (MNHNY, SVGAGI) derive from the germline V gene (reference sequence). The sequence links TRBV6-6 to TRBJ1-2; TRBD1 might be the D gene, on 6 matching bases. The sample in question was CD4+ or CD8+ T cells sorted from blood, obtained in a trial of the OX40 agonist ivuxolimab. The sequence came from an adult with an advanced solid tumor such as melanoma, head and neck, liver or kidney cancer. The CDR3 region has the sequence CASSYGQGSNYGYTF. In nucleotides, the sequence is TGTGCCAGCAGTTACGGGCAGGGGAGCAACTATGGCTACACCTTC.